One sample yielded the 8 T cell receptor beta chains listed below, sequenced in a study of cytomegalovirus exposure and HLA in healthy donors. The PCR used 60 Vbeta and 13 Jbeta primers. Assay: immunoSEQ multiplex PCR; the TCRdb copy retains only in-frame clones and omits some. Among some 130,000 clones, around 77% were seen once, and the ten largest hold around 1.2%. Sequences were obtained from PBMCs. The receptors derive from a man aged 45 to 65 in good health and CMV-seronegative.

This clone was counted once. The rearrangement uses TRBV21-1 and TRBJ2-3; whether TRBD2, the table's D call, matches the DNA was not checked. TRBV21-1 is given as a pseudogene. The CDR3 loop spans 16 amino acids. CDR3 nucleotide sequence: TGTGCCAGCAGCAATGAGAGGAAAGAGTCCACAGATACGCAGTATTTT. Translated: CASSNERKESTDTQYF.

The rearrangement uses TRBV6-5 and TRBJ2-7, with TRBD1 matching over 9 bases. The CDR3 totals 13 residues. The germline gives CDR1 MNHEY, CDR2 SVGAGI. The V segment lost 8 bases and the J segment 3 bases; nucleotides outside the gene matches: 5. The DNA of the CDR3 is TGTGCCAGCGCACCGGACAGGGGCTACGAGCAGTACTTC. This sequence encodes CASAPDRGYEQYF.

The rearrangement links TRBV6-1 to TRBJ1-5, with D maybe TRBD1 (5 bases). CDR1 is MNHNS, CDR2 SASEGT, per germline. Trimming removed 7 bases at V and 9 bases at J, with 19 bases between. The CDR3 contains 14 residues. In DNA form, the CDR3 reads TGTGCCAGCATTGGAAGGTGGGGGGATCCGCCCCAGCATTTT. Its translation: CASIGRWGDPPQHF.

The chain uses TRBV5-1 and TRBJ2-5; 9 bases are shared with TRBD2. In germline, CDR1 is SGHRS, CDR2 YFSETQ. After removal of 0 bases from V and 4 bases from J, the junction contained 16 bases not matched to a gene. This CDR3 is 19 amino acids long. CDR3 sequence: CASSLVSGTSIGARETQYF. The CDR3 region has the DNA TGCGCCAGCAGCTTGGTATCAGGGACTAGCATCGGCGCACGAGAGACCCAGTACTTC.

The chain combines TRBV19 with TRBJ2-3; 10 positions match TRBD2. The junction had 17 bases not matched to a gene; V was cut back by 3 bases and J by 2 bases. The CDR3 spans 20 residues. Germline loops: CDR1 LNHDA, CDR2 SQIVND (reference sequence). The CDR3 coding sequence is TGTGCCAGTAGTATGGTCCCCGTGGCCACTAGCGGGACTATCACAGATACGCAGTATTTT. Amino acid sequence: CASSMVPVATSGTITDTQYF.

This clone showed up just once. The chain couples TRBV11-3 to TRBJ2-1; D possibly corresponds to TRBD1 (5 bases). Per germline, CDR1 SGHNT and CDR2 YENEEA. The CDR3 covers 13 residues. V was pared by 2 bases and J by 7 bases, with 9 bases between. The CDR3 coding sequence is TGTGCCAGCAGCTTACTGGGGCGTAATGAGCAGTTCTTC. As protein: CASSLLGRNEQFF. The variable domain in full, with the rest retrieved from reference TRBV11-3 and TRBJ2-1, is EAGVVQSPRYKIIEKKQPVAFWCNPISGHNTLYWYLQNLGQGPELLIRYENEEAVDDSQLPKDRFSAERLKGVDSTLKIQPAELGDSAVYLCASSLLGRNEQFFGPGTRLTVL.

This sequence joins TRBV2 and TRBJ2-7, with 13 bases that match TRBD2. The CDR3 has 14 residues. Trimming cost V 2 bases and J 6 bases; bases outside gene matches: 1. Germline values: CDR1 SNHLY, CDR2 FYNNEI. This chain's CDR3 is CASSETSGRGEQYF. DNA for the CDR3: TGTGCCAGCAGTGAAACTAGCGGGAGGGGCGAGCAGTACTTC.

This CDR3 is CASSEGTGGRQPQHF. CDR3 bases: TGCGCCAGCAGCGAGGGGACAGGGGGTCGGCAGCCCCAGCATTTT. The rearrangement joins TRBV5-1 to TRBJ1-5, with 11 bases identical to TRBD1. This CDR3 is built from 15 residues. Germline V gives CDR1 SGHRS, CDR2 YFSETQ. With V trimmed by 4 bases and J by 7 bases, 7 bases remained unmatched.